This is a list of T cell receptor beta chains from one sample in a study of blood T cell repertoires in COVID-19. The protocol was immunoSEQ multiplex PCR, while the TCRdb copy is restricted to in-frame clones and leaves out a portion. The data hold some 180,000 clones, with 70% to 90% observed a single time. Input material: peripheral blood. The receptors stem from a man in his fifties or sixties with COVID-19, enrolled during active disease. The CDR3 runs from the conserved cysteine through the conserved F or W. The D gene is left open where the match is weak. Clone size is not always given. Where it is, it says once, few, many or a class for expanded clones.

>TRBV7-3|13|.|TRBJ2-7|TRBD2
CASSPSGGYEQYF
TGTGCCAGCAGCCCCTCGGGGGGCTACGAGCAGTACTTC
>TRBV6-2/TRBV6-3|18|.|TRBJ1-5|TRBD1
CASSYSRKGAWGNQPQHF
TGTGCCAGCAGTTACTCGAGAAAGGGGGCTTGGGGCAATCAGCCCCAGCATTTT
>TRBV3-1/TRBV3-2|15|.|TRBJ1-5|.
CASSQGWGPEVPQHF
TGTGCCAGCAGCCAAGGATGGGGGCCCGAGGTGCCCCAGCATTTT
>TRBV3-1/TRBV3-2|19|.|TRBJ1-2|TRBD1
CASSQDGGDRGPLGYGYTF
TGTGCCAGCAGCCAAGATGGGGGGGACAGGGGGCCTCTCGGCTATGGCTACACCTTC
>TRBV7-2|15|.|TRBJ2-2|.
CASSSHAGAVGELFF
TGTGCCAGCAGCTCCCACGCAGGGGCGGTCGGGGAGCTGTTTTTT
>TRBV29-1|14|.|TRBJ2-2|TRBD1
CSVEWGQGTGELFF
TGCAGCGTTGAATGGGGACAGGGAACCGGGGAGCTGTTTTTT
>TRBV19|14|.|TRBJ1-2|.
CASSLPGYLSGYTF
TGTGCCAGCAGTTTGCCCGGGTATTTGAGTGGCTACACCTTC
>TRBV9|14|.|TRBJ1-4|TRBD1
CASSVGQGSEKLFF
TGTGCCAGCAGCGTCGGACAGGGGAGTGAAAAACTGTTTTTT
>TRBV24-1|14|.|TRBJ2-5|TRBD1
CATSDPDRAETQYF
TGTGCCACCAGTGATCCCGACAGGGCTGAGACCCAGTACTTC
>TRBV4-2|16|.|TRBJ2-2|TRBD2
CASSQDSTSGGRELFF
TGTGCCAGCAGCCAAGATTCGACTAGCGGGGGGCGGGAGCTGTTTTTT
>TRBV6-5|16|.|TRBJ2-6|TRBD1
CASSYSGTGKGNVLTF
TGTGCCAGCAGTTACTCAGGGACAGGGAAGGGCAACGTCCTGACTTTC
>TRBV9|16|.|TRBJ2-5|TRBD2
CASSTLGLAGQETQYF
TGTGCCAGCAGCACCTTGGGACTAGCGGGCCAAGAGACCCAGTACTTC
>TRBV7-2|13|.|TRBJ1-1|.
CASSSDYNTEAFF
TGTGCCAGCAGCTCAGACTATAACACTGAAGCTTTCTTT
>TRBV29-1|13|.|TRBJ1-1|TRBD1
CSGKTGGHTEAFF
TGCAGCGGGAAGACAGGGGGCCACACTGAAGCTTTCTTT
>TRBV28|16|once|TRBJ2-7|.
CASSASPGLLTYEQYF
TGTGCCAGCAGTGCATCCCCAGGGTTGTTGACCTACGAGCAGTACTTC
>TRBV7-9|14|.|TRBJ2-7|.
CASSDNRGGHEQYF
TGTGCCAGCAGCGACAACAGGGGAGGTCACGAGCAGTACTTC
>TRBV10-3|14|.|TRBJ2-3|TRBD2
CATTLAGGPDTQYF
TGTGCCACCACACTAGCGGGAGGGCCAGATACGCAGTATTTT
>TRBV6-5|14|.|TRBJ2-7|.
CASKGQRNSYEQYF
TGTGCCAGCAAAGGCCAGCGGAACTCCTACGAGCAGTACTTC
>TRBV3-1/TRBV3-2|15|.|TRBJ2-7|.
CASSQGEVLSYEQYF
TGTGCCAGCAGCCAAGGAGAAGTGTTGTCCTACGAGCAGTACTTC
>TRBV18|14|.|TRBJ2-5|.
CASSPGQIQETQYF
TGTGCCAGCTCACCTGGACAAATCCAAGAGACCCAGTACTTC
>TRBV5-1|12|.|TRBJ1-2|TRBD1
CASSPQGRRYTF
TGCGCCAGCAGCCCACAGGGGCGCCGCTACACCTTC
>TRBV11-2|15|few|TRBJ2-7|TRBD1
CASSLETGTTYEQYF
TGTGCCAGCAGCTTAGAGACAGGGACCACCTACGAGCAGTACTTC